This T cell receptor beta chain was recorded in a study of metastatic and nonmetastatic thyroid tumors. TCRdb recomputed clones from the PCR reads via MiXCR. The sample lists more than 13,000 clones, about 12% occurring once. All patients were untreated before thyroid surgery. Germline V lookup: CDR1 GTSNPN, CDR2 SVGIG (reference sequence). The junction had 8 bases not matched to a gene; V was cut back by 3 bases and J by 3 bases. The CDR3 covers 15 residues. Input material: blood. This sequence was found in a female donor with papillary thyroid cancer or a benign thyroid nodule (not recorded which). Some clones in this sample may be carry-over from other donors' samples. The V gene is TRBV30, the J gene TRBJ2-3; 8 bases agree with TRBD1. The DNA of the CDR3 is TGTGCCTGGAGCGCAACAGGGGGGCCTACAGATACGCAGTATTTT. It codes for CAWSATGGPTDTQYF.